This T cell receptor (beta chain) was recorded in a study of blood T cell repertoires in COVID-19. Whole-study context: Italy, Spain and the United States were the sources of the convalescent and acute COVID-19 samples.

Produced via immunoSEQ multiplex PCR; TCRdb's table is partial and in-frame only. Here the sample spans roughly 290,000 clones, approximately 85% being singletons. This clone was recorded a few times. This study enrolled people aged roughly 18 to 90 from around 26 US geographic areas. Cohorts were determined from participant-reported clinical history. Recovered status applied to Cohort 3 donors who had two consecutive negative PCRs. It also applied to those with clearance or with symptom resolution. The CDR3 is 13 residues long. With 3 bases removed from V and 7 bases from J, the gap between germline ends came to 12 bases. Germline V gives CDR1 MNHEY, CDR2 SVGAGI.

Sequencing was carried out using PBMCs or T cells enriched from blood (not recorded which). The TCR was taken from a man aged 30-40 years who had recovered from COVID-19. The genes are TRBV6-5 and TRBJ1-2, with unresolved D. The CDR3 DNA reads as TGTGCCAGCAGTTATGAGGCTTGGAGTGGCTACACCTTC. This translates into CASSYEAWSGYTF.